This T cell receptor (beta chain) derives from a study of T cell repertoires in cytomegalovirus infection. Study results and limitations: The ex vivo response was dominated by HLA-C-restricted CMV-specific TCR beta clonotypes.

TCRdb redid the calling of the reads with MiXCR, one entry per CDR3 protein. The table lists about 600,000 distinct CDR3 sequences, 20% to 30% of them singletons. This clonotype occurred a few times. Antigen unknown. This TCR derives from a human donor in good health (CMV status not recorded). Some clones in this sample may be carry-over from other donors' samples. Sequencing used CD8+ T cells from PBMCs.

This CDR3 reads CASSSGKKTQYF. In DNA form, the CDR3 reads TGTGCCAGCAGCTCCGGGAAAAAGACCCAGTACTTC. The chain combines TRBV13 with TRBJ2-5, with D perhaps TRBD2 (5 bases). Germline-derived CDR1 and CDR2 are PRHDT and FYEKMQ (reference sequence). Trimming removed 4 bases from V and 6 bases from J, with 9 bases in between. CDR3 length: 12 residues.